This T cell receptor beta chain stems from a study of shared clonotypes between healthy human individuals. Study-wide points: Clonotypes not shared had lower generation probabilities than those common to all four donors. Across a handful of donors, naive CD4 shared approximately 4.5%, naive CD8 more than 3%, memory CD4 roughly 2.4%, memory CD8 about 0.38%. Generally, estimated richness proved larger in naive subsets than it did in memory subsets.

Naive CD8 cells lacked CD45RO, underwent positive selection for CCR7 and left out terminally differentiated effector memory CD45RA+ cells. Execution of the assay was at deep level. Sequencing was performed with immunoSEQ multiplex PCR; in TCRdb, only in-frame clones are kept and a portion is missing. The sample lists around 2,100,000 clones; about 95% were seen once. Comment on this clone: Its antigen is as yet unknown.

Sequenced sample: naive CD8+ T cells sorted from blood. This sequence was found in a man younger than 30 in good health.

The CDR3 region has the DNA TGTGCCAGCAGCCCTAAAGGGGGGGCGTATGGAACGCAGTATTTT. Translating gives CASSPKGGAYGTQYF. The J gene is TRBJ2-3, the V gene TRBV9, with D maybe TRBD2 (7 bases). Germline assignment: CDR1 SGDLS and CDR2 YYNGEE. V lost 4 bases and J lost 9, with 21 bases in between. The CDR3 loop spans 15 amino acids.